One and the same sample provided the 24 T cell receptor beta chains below, sequenced in a study of shared clonotypes between healthy human individuals. Method: immunoSEQ multiplex PCR; TCRdb's copy keeps in-frame clones and lacks some. Among roughly 2.4 million clones, almost 96% were seen once, and the ten largest hold 0.1% to 0.15%. Sequenced sample: naive CD4+ T cells sorted from blood. The subset was: CD45RA+ positively selected. The receptors shown here come from a man younger than 35 in good health.

The chain is built from TRBV18 and TRBJ1-5, with TRBD1 matching 8 bases. Trimming cost V 5 bases and J 4 bases; bases outside gene matches: 10. This CDR3 spans 16 amino acids. Germline V lookup: CDR1 KGHSH, CDR2 LQKENI. CDR3 DNA sequence: TGTGCCAGCTCATTGACAGGGGAAAGTAGAAATCAGCCCCAGCATTTT. This codes for CASSLTGESRNQPQHF.

The chain is built from TRBV7-9 and TRBJ1-2; 7 bases fit TRBD1. Germline CDR1 is SEHNR and CDR2 is FQNEAQ (reference sequence). The CDR3 runs 16 residues. The V gene end was trimmed by 1 base and the J gene end by 4 bases; junction bases not matched to a gene: 9. For the CDR3, the DNA is TGTGCCAGCAGCTTAGTATCTGGGACAGACCTCTATGGCTACACCTTC. This gives the protein CASSLVSGTDLYGYTF.

This clone was observed a single time. The chain carries TRBV11-2 and TRBJ2-2; either TRBD1 or TRBD2 may supply D (5 bases each). The CDR3 length is 15 residues. The V end lost 9 bases, the J end lost 0 bases, and 14 bases lay between the germline ends. Germline CDR1 reads SGHAT; CDR2 reads FQNNGV. This CDR3 reads CASHPGATNTGELFF. CDR3 sequence (DNA): TGTGCCAGTCACCCCGGGGCTACGAACACCGGGGAGCTGTTTTTT.

The V call is TRBV6-4, the J call TRBJ1-1; 9 positions match TRBD1. The J segment lost 4 bases and the V segment lost 4 bases, leaving 4 bases of the junction unmatched. The germline CDR1 and CDR2 sequences are MRHNA and SNTAGT. The CDR3 runs to 14 residues. The CDR3 DNA reads TGTGCCAGCAGTGCAACAGGGGGCGGCACTGAAGCTTTCTTT. It translates to CASSATGGGTEAFF.

The chain carries TRBV19 and TRBJ2-7, with 7 positions matching TRBD1. The CDR3 length is 15 residues. The germline CDR1 and CDR2 sequences are LNHDA and SQIVND (reference sequence). The junction had 9 bases not matched to a gene; V was cut back by 3 bases and J by 4 bases. CDR3 residues: CASSITVGQQYEQYF. The CDR3 DNA follows: TGTGCCAGTAGTATCACTGTGGGACAGCAATACGAGCAGTACTTC.

This chain joins TRBV30 and TRBJ2-5; TRBD1 matches at 10 bases. The CDR3 length is 13 residues. With V trimmed by 1 base and J by 7 bases, 3 bases remained unmatched. Germline CDR1 is GTSNPN and CDR2 is SVGIG (reference sequence). DNA of the CDR3: TGTGCCTGGAGTGGACAGGGGGCCGGGACCCAGTACTTC. Its translation is CAWSGQGAGTQYF.

J is TRBJ1-1 and V is TRBV27, with D unclear. V was trimmed by 3 bases and J by 1 base, leaving 6 bases between them. Germline assignment: CDR1 MNHEY and CDR2 SMNVEV (reference sequence). The CDR3 loop spans 13 amino acids. The CDR3 is CASSFAENTEAFF. DNA of the CDR3: TGTGCCAGCAGTTTCGCCGAGAACACTGAAGCTTTCTTT.

The chain is built from TRBV5-6 and TRBJ2-3; 14 bases match TRBD2. The germline V gene has CDR1 SGHDT and CDR2 YYEEEE. This CDR3 is built from 15 residues. The V gene end was trimmed by 4 bases and the J gene end by 6 bases; junction bases not matched to a gene: 4. The CDR3 bases are TGTGCCAGCAGCCCGACTAGCGGGGGGGCCGATACGCAGTATTTT. It is translated as CASSPTSGGADTQYF.

This chain links TRBV2 with TRBJ2-3, with 7 positions matching TRBD1. There are 16 residues in the CDR3. V trimming: 5 bases; J trimming: 0 bases; junction bases outside the gene matches: 8. Germline V lookup: CDR1 SNHLY, CDR2 FYNNEI. The CDR3 reads CASSRTGRASTDTQYF. The CDR3 DNA reads as TGTGCCAGCAGTCGGACAGGAAGAGCCAGCACAGATACGCAGTATTTT.

As concerns this clone: Other DNA sequences in this specimen translate into the identical CDR3. The rearrangement joins TRBV7-2 to TRBJ1-2; TRBD1 might be the D (5 bases). Germline V lookup: CDR1 SGHTA, CDR2 FQGNSA. This CDR3 spans 12 amino acids. V lost 0 bases and J 11 bases, leaving 10 bases between the germline ends. CDR3 DNA sequence: TGTGCCAGCAGCTTAGCGGGGGTTGGGTACACCTTC. This gives the protein CASSLAGVGYTF.

J is TRBJ1-6 and V is TRBV19; D gene unclear. The V end lost 3 bases, the J end lost 10 bases, and 10 bases lay between the germline ends. This CDR3 is 13 amino acids long. The germline gives CDR1 LNHDA, CDR2 SQIVND (reference sequence). In DNA form, the CDR3 reads TGTGCCAGTAGTATTGCCTTACGGTCACCCCTCCACTTT. Residues: CASSIALRSPLHF.

The J gene is TRBJ1-2, the V gene TRBV7-9; TRBD1 aligns across 10 bases. The CDR3 totals 15 residues. Germline V gives CDR1 SEHNR, CDR2 FQNEAQ (reference sequence). With 5 bases clipped from V and 5 bases from J, the junction kept 8 bases outside the gene matches. CDR3 region: CASSRGQGEIYGYTF. The CDR3, as DNA: TGTGCCAGCAGCCGCGGACAGGGGGAAATTTATGGCTACACCTTC.

The chain recombines TRBV7-3 with TRBJ2-6, with D unclear. With 2 bases removed from V and 1 base from J, the gap between germline ends came to 12 bases. This CDR3 spans 17 amino acids. Germline values: CDR1 SGHTA, CDR2 FQGTGA. The CDR3 DNA reads TGTGCCAGCAGCTTATTTCTTCCAGCGTCTGGGGCCAACGTCCTGACTTTC. This translates into CASSLFLPASGANVLTF. Together with reference TRBV7-3 and TRBJ2-6, the CDR3 gives the full variable domain: GAGVSQTPSNKVTEKGKYVELRCDPISGHTALYWYRQSLGQGPEFLIYFQGTGAADDSGLPNDRFFAVRPEGSVSTLKIQRTERGDSAVYLCASSLFLPASGANVLTFGAGSRLTVL.

DNA for the CDR3: TGTGCCAGCAGCCCCGGGACAGGCCGTTACAATTCACCCCTCCACTTT. Amino acid sequence: CASSPGTGRYNSPLHF. The gene calls are TRBV5-6 and TRBJ1-6, with 8 bases identical to TRBD1. After removal of 4 bases from V and 7 bases from J, the junction contained 10 bases not matched to a gene. CDR1 SGHDT and CDR2 YYEEEE come from the germline V gene. This CDR3 is built from 16 residues.

The chain combines TRBV6-1 with TRBJ1-2; 7 positions agree with TRBD1. The CDR3 length is 13 residues. With V trimmed by 2 bases and J by 5 bases, 2 bases remained unmatched. Germline-derived CDR1 and CDR2 are MNHNS and SASEGT. The CDR3 sequence: CASSENRGYGYTF. As DNA, the CDR3 is TGTGCCAGCAGTGAAAACAGGGGATATGGCTACACCTTC.

This chain links TRBV4-1 with TRBJ2-2; 9 bases are shared with TRBD1. The J segment lost 0 bases and the V segment lost 1 base, leaving 0 bases of the junction unmatched. Germline assignment: CDR1 MGHRA and CDR2 YSYEKL. The CDR3 has 16 amino acids. CDR3 region: CASSQGQGANTGELFF. As DNA, the CDR3 is TGCGCCAGCAGCCAAGGACAGGGGGCGAACACCGGGGAGCTGTTTTTT.

The chain combines TRBV11-2 with TRBJ2-1; TRBD2 aligns across 8 bases. The CDR3 length is 15 residues. Germline assignment: CDR1 SGHAT and CDR2 FQNNGV. V was clipped by 0 bases and J by 8 bases; unmatched bases: 6. CDR3 DNA sequence: TGTGCCAGCAGCTTAGAAGTGACTAGCGTCCATGAGCAGTTCTTC. Encoded protein: CASSLEVTSVHEQFF. Full variable domain (remainder filled in from reference TRBV11-2 and TRBJ2-1): EAGVAQSPRYKIIEKRQSVAFWCNPISGHATLYWYQQILGQGPKLLIQFQNNGVVDDSQLPKDRFSAERLKGVDSTLKIQPAKLEDSAVYLCASSLEVTSVHEQFFGPGTRLTVL.

The chain uses TRBV18 and TRBJ2-5; D uncertain. CDR1 KGHSH and CDR2 LQKENI come from the germline V gene. V shed 3 bases and J shed 2 bases, with 10 bases lying between them. The CDR3 has 14 amino acids. The CDR3 DNA sequence: TGTGCCAGCTCACCGGTCCCCTCACAAGAGACCCAGTACTTC. Its translation is CASSPVPSQETQYF.

The gene calls are TRBV15 and TRBJ2-7; 7 bases map to TRBD1. The germline V gene encodes CDR1 LNHNV and CDR2 YYDKDF (reference sequence). CDR3 size: 15 residues. J lost 2 bases, V lost 0 bases, and 4 bases had no gene match. CDR3: CATSRDPGQPYEQYF. The DNA for the CDR3 is TGTGCCACCAGCAGAGATCCGGGACAGCCCTACGAGCAGTACTTC.

The sample holds one count of this clone. The rearrangement links TRBV7-6 to TRBJ2-7; 9 nucleotides line up with TRBD1. The V segment lost 5 bases and the J segment 7 bases; nucleotides outside the gene matches: 9. The CDR3 is made up of 14 amino acids. In germline, CDR1 is SGHVS, CDR2 FNYEAQ. The CDR3 sequence is CASSAQQGAREQYF. CDR3 coding DNA: TGTGCCAGCAGCGCTCAACAGGGGGCTCGGGAGCAGTACTTC.

This chain uses TRBV10-3 with TRBJ2-7; D tentatively reads TRBD1 or TRBD2 (6 bases each). Germline V gene sequence: CDR1 ENHRY, CDR2 SYGVKD. The CDR3 contains 17 residues. The V gene lost 3 bases and the J gene lost 5 bases, with 23 bases spanning the gap. CDR3 protein: CAISDRDVVGGRNEQYF. The DNA of the CDR3 is TGTGCCATCAGTGATAGGGATGTAGTAGGGGGGAGAAACGAGCAGTACTTC.

The V gene is TRBV6-1, the J gene TRBJ2-7, with unresolved D. Germline-derived CDR1 and CDR2 are MNHNS and SASEGT. The V and J ends lost 7 bases and 0 bases respectively, with 10 bases between them. The CDR3 spans 13 residues. The CDR3 bases are TGTGCCAGCACCCTTGGGGTCTCCTACGAGCAGTACTTC. Translated: CASTLGVSYEQYF.

The chain uses TRBV28 and TRBJ1-1; tentatively, D is TRBD1 (6 bases). CDR3 length equals 15 residues. Germline CDR1 reads MDHEN; CDR2 reads SYDVKM. The V end lost 6 bases, the J end lost 5 bases, and 19 bases lay between the germline ends. CDR3 sequence: CASSPPLGGRTEAFF. As DNA, the CDR3 is TGTGCCAGCAGCCCGCCGTTGGGGGGCCGGACTGAAGCTTTCTTT.

The chain combines TRBV5-1 with TRBJ1-5; no reliable D call. V was trimmed by 4 bases and J by 5 bases, leaving 10 bases between them. The CDR3 is made up of 13 amino acids. The V gene's germline CDR1 is SGHRS and CDR2 YFSETQ. In nucleotides, the CDR3 is TGCGCCAGCAGCCCCCTGCCCGATCAGCCCCAGCATTTT. It codes for CASSPLPDQPQHF. Together with reference TRBV5-1 and TRBJ1-5, the CDR3 gives the full variable domain: KAGVTQTPRYLIKTRGQQVTLSCSPISGHRSVSWYQQTPGQGLQFLFEYFSETQRNKGNFPGRFSGRQFSNSRSEMNVSTLELGDSALYLCASSPLPDQPQHFGDGTRLSIL.